This T cell receptor (beta chain) comes out of a study of cytomegalovirus exposure and HLA in healthy donors. Looking at the study overall: Later analysis reported that the roughly 120 validation repertoires shared the platform of the 500 to 750 first-cohort repertoires. Study results and limitations: In vitro testing confirmed a few CMV-associated chains as specific for CMV antigens. Some 150 TCR beta chains were listed as cytomegalovirus-associated. Rare TCR sequences dominated, though some public TCRs recurred in many donors.

V dropped 6 bases and J dropped 5; count of bases not matched to a gene: 6. This CDR3 comprises 13 residues. Germline CDR1 reads SGHAT; CDR2 reads FQDESV (reference sequence). The repertoire was sequenced with immunoSEQ multiplex PCR; TCRdb's copy has only in-frame clones and lacks some. The sample yields 120,000 to 150,000 clones, less than 90% seen once. A remark on this clone: Its antigen is not identified.

This TCR derives from a woman aged 18-29 years in good health and CMV-seropositive. The sample consisted of PBMCs. The chain employs TRBV11-1 and TRBJ2-5; 7 bases fit TRBD2. The CDR3, as DNA: TGTGCCAGCAGTCGGACTAGAACCGAGACCCAGTACTTC. Translated: CASSRTRTETQYF.